Presented here are 19 T cell receptor beta chains from one specimen sequenced in a study of OX40 agonist ivuxolimab in advanced cancers. Only in-frame clones appear in the TCRdb table, and some are missing; sequencing was by immunoSEQ multiplex PCR. This repertoire shows about 43,000 clones, 70% to 90% found once; its top ten account for 20% to 25%. Sequencing was performed on CD4+ or CD8+ T cells sorted from blood, taken in a trial of the OX40 agonist ivuxolimab. Receptors originate from an adult with an advanced solid tumor such as melanoma, head and neck, liver or kidney cancer.

This clone occurred a few times. The chain has TRBV27 and TRBJ1-1, with D possibly matching TRBD1 (5 bases). The CDR3 covers 14 residues. Germline V gene sequence: CDR1 MNHEY, CDR2 SMNVEV (reference sequence). V dropped 7 bases and J dropped 5 bases, with 17 bases sitting between them. The CDR3 DNA follows: TGTGCCAGCACCAAGGGAGGGGCGGTGACTGAAGCTTTCTTT. This sequence encodes CASTKGGAVTEAFF.

The chain recombines TRBV4-1 with TRBJ2-7; D is unresolved. The V gene's germline CDR1 is MGHRA and CDR2 YSYEKL. The CDR3 loop spans 13 amino acids. Trimming stripped 2 bases from V and 4 bases from J, with 9 bases between. The CDR3 bases are TGCGCCAGCAGCCAAACCGCTGAATACGAGCAGTACTTC. It codes for CASSQTAEYEQYF.

A note on this clone: Other DNA sequences within the sample encode an identical CDR3. The J gene is TRBJ2-7, the V gene TRBV29-1; D is tentatively TRBD1 or TRBD2 (5 bases each). Germline values: CDR1 SQVTM, CDR2 ANQGSEA. The V end lost 2 bases, the J end lost 2 bases, and 10 bases lay between the germline ends. This CDR3 is built from 13 residues. In DNA form, the CDR3 reads TGCAGCGTTGAAACCGGGACGACCTACGAGCAGTACTTC. Translating gives CSVETGTTYEQYF.

This chain uses TRBV28 with TRBJ2-3; 12 bases are shared with TRBD2. CDR1 is MDHEN, CDR2 SYDVKM, per germline. The V segment lost 6 bases and the J segment 2 bases; nucleotides outside the gene matches: 6. The CDR3 length is 16 residues. The CDR3 sequence is CASSLLAGGTTDTQYF. Written as DNA, the CDR3 is TGTGCCAGCAGCTTACTAGCGGGAGGAACCACAGATACGCAGTATTTT.

The J gene is TRBJ2-3, the V gene TRBV4-2; 8 nucleotides align to TRBD2. CDR1 and CDR2 (germline): LGHNA, YNFKEQ. Trimming took 1 base from V and 1 from J; bases not matched to a gene: 4. This CDR3 spans 16 amino acids. The chain's CDR3 is CASSQGTSGRTDTQYF. Here the CDR3 DNA reads TGTGCCAGCAGCCAAGGAACTAGCGGCCGCACAGATACGCAGTATTTT.

This clone has a handful of counts. V and J are TRBV4-1 and TRBJ2-1; D possibly corresponds to TRBD1 (6 bases). Trimming shortened V by 0 bases and J by 5 bases, and 14 bases separated the two germline ends. This CDR3 spans 16 amino acids. Germline lookup yields CDR1 MGHRA and CDR2 YSYEKL. CDR3 bases: TGCGCCAGCAGCCAAGATAACCAGGGGTGGCACAATGAGCAGTTCTTC. Protein: CASSQDNQGWHNEQFF.

The chain's CDR3 is CATSRVPDYYEQYF. CDR3 sequence (DNA): TGTGCCACCAGCAGAGTTCCAGACTATTACGAGCAGTACTTC. The genes are TRBV15 and TRBJ2-7, with a weak D call TRBD2 (5 bases). Per germline, CDR1 LNHNV and CDR2 YYDKDF (reference sequence). V lost 1 base and J lost 4, with 11 bases in between. This CDR3 is 14 amino acids long.

The genes are TRBV7-6 and TRBJ2-1; 7 nucleotides line up with TRBD2. CDR1 is SGHVS and CDR2 is FNYEAQ in the germline V gene. The CDR3 totals 18 residues. J lost 7 bases, V lost 1 base, and 16 bases had no gene match. Written as DNA, the CDR3 is TGTGCCAGCAGCTTAGAAGCTAGCGGAAAGTTTAGTTTTAATGAGCAGTTCTTC. Translation gives CASSLEASGKFSFNEQFF.

The chain combines TRBV5-6 with TRBJ2-7; D is unclear. Trimming removed 0 bases at V and 2 bases at J, with 9 bases between. Germline loops: CDR1 SGHDT, CDR2 YYEEEE. The CDR3 runs to 14 residues. CDR3 DNA sequence: TGTGCCAGCAGCTTGGGTGCAGGTCCCTACGAGCAGTACTTC. It yields the protein CASSLGAGPYEQYF.

This clone has only one observation. At the DNA level, this CDR3 is encoded by other sequences in the same sample as well. V gene TRBV6-5 combines with J gene TRBJ2-5, with 8 bases that match TRBD1. V was clipped by 8 bases and J by 1 base; unmatched bases: 9. The V gene's germline CDR1 is MNHEY and CDR2 SVGAGI. This CDR3 is 15 amino acids long. The CDR3: CASSGQGAPQETQYF. DNA of the CDR3: TGTGCCAGCTCGGGGCAGGGGGCCCCCCAAGAGACCCAGTACTTC.

The rearrangement joins TRBV9 to TRBJ1-5; a weak D match, TRBD1 (6 bases). V lost 0 bases, J lost 7 bases, and 11 bases lay in between. The length of the CDR3 is 14 residues. Germline V gene sequence: CDR1 SGDLS, CDR2 YYNGEE. The chain's CDR3 is CASSVAGGGQPQHF. In DNA, the CDR3 is TGTGCCAGCAGCGTAGCTGGGGGGGGCCAGCCCCAGCATTTT.

V and J are TRBV11-2 and TRBJ2-1; 12 nucleotides line up with TRBD2. The ends lost 1 base at V and 2 bases at J; junction bases unmatched: 6. This CDR3 spans 18 amino acids. Germline assignment: CDR1 SGHAT and CDR2 FQNNGV. Here the CDR3 reads CASSLVPPSGRAYNEQFF. CDR3 bases: TGTGCCAGCAGCTTAGTACCCCCTAGCGGGAGGGCCTACAATGAGCAGTTCTTC.

The rearrangement joins TRBV28 to TRBJ1-5, with 8 bases aligning to TRBD1. Trimming took 6 bases from V and 4 from J; bases not matched to a gene: 20. The CDR3 sequence is 19 residues long. CDR1 MDHEN and CDR2 SYDVKM come from the germline V gene. CDR3 DNA sequence: TGTGCCAGCAGCTTAATAGGACAGGGCTCCGGTGTTACTAATCAGCCCCAGCATTTT. The encoded protein is CASSLIGQGSGVTNQPQHF.

Regarding this clone: The same CDR3 can be traced to other DNA sequences in this sample. The CDR3 DNA reads TGTGCCAGCAGCCTCGGGACTAGCGACTACGAGCAGTACTTC. It is translated as CASSLGTSDYEQYF. The V call is TRBV28, the J call TRBJ2-7, with 10 positions matching TRBD2. The J segment lost 3 bases and the V segment lost 6 bases, leaving 5 bases of the junction unmatched. This CDR3 spans 14 amino acids. The germline V gene encodes CDR1 MDHEN and CDR2 SYDVKM.

This clone was seen a single time. The J gene is TRBJ2-7, the V gene TRBV11-3; maybe TRBD1 (6 bases). V lost 5 bases and J lost 0, with 11 bases in between. There are 14 residues in the CDR3. Germline loops: CDR1 SGHNT, CDR2 YENEEA. CDR3 coding DNA: TGTGCCAGCAGCCCTCGGGACAACTCCTACGAGCAGTACTTC. This codes for CASSPRDNSYEQYF.

V gene TRBV11-2 combines with J gene TRBJ2-1; D might be TRBD1 (6 bases). The germline gives CDR1 SGHAT, CDR2 FQNNGV. V lost 5 bases and J lost 2, with 13 bases in between. This CDR3 is built from 15 residues. CDR3 DNA sequence: TGTGCCAGCAGCACGACGTGGGGGCCCTACAATGAGCAGTTCTTC. Amino acids: CASSTTWGPYNEQFF. Supplemented by reference TRBV11-2 and TRBJ2-1, the full variable domain reads EAGVAQSPRYKIIEKRQSVAFWCNPISGHATLYWYQQILGQGPKLLIQFQNNGVVDDSQLPKDRFSAERLKGVDSTLKIQPAKLEDSAVYLCASSTTWGPYNEQFFGPGTRLTVL.

The chain uses TRBV7-3 and TRBJ2-7, with D possibly TRBD1 on 5 matching bases. There are 13 residues in the CDR3. In germline, CDR1 is SGHTA, CDR2 FQGTGA. Trimming removed 4 bases at V and 3 bases at J, with 10 bases between. The CDR3: CASSSDRYYEQYF. The CDR3 bases are TGTGCCAGCAGCTCCGACAGATACTACGAGCAGTACTTC.

The chain recombines TRBV27 with TRBJ2-7, with D uncertain. CDR1 and CDR2 (germline): MNHEY, SMNVEV (reference sequence). This CDR3 has 13 amino acids. Trimming removed 2 bases at V and 0 bases at J, with 5 bases between. The CDR3 bases are TGTGCCAGCAGTTTACACAACTCCTACGAGCAGTACTTC. Translated: CASSLHNSYEQYF.

The chain joins TRBV4-1 to TRBJ2-7; D is uncertain. The CDR3 spans 16 residues. V was clipped by 4 bases and J by 0 bases, with 16 bases between them. Germline lookup yields CDR1 MGHRA and CDR2 YSYEKL. CDR3 region: CASSRDDTTLSYEQYF. Here the CDR3 DNA reads TGCGCCAGCAGCCGTGATGACACGACCCTCTCCTACGAGCAGTACTTC.